The 25 T cell receptor beta chains reported below all come from one sample, sequenced in a study of T cells in Graves' hyperthyroidism and ophthalmopathy. RNA transcripts were the template for amplifying TCR beta CDR3 regions. HTBI primers were employed in a first-round RT-PCR of the TCR CDR3. TCRdb redid the calling of the multiplex PCR reads with MiXCR, one entry per CDR3 protein. This repertoire shows roughly 360,000 distinct CDR3 sequences, 13% found once; its top ten account for less than 25%. Sequencing was done on a sample of blood. These receptors originate from a man younger than 40 with Graves' hyperthyroidism that later progressed to Graves' ophthalmopathy.

This clonotype turned up a few times. The CDR3 here is CASSSIGLAGGETQYF. As DNA, the CDR3 is TGTGCCAGCAGTTCAATAGGGCTAGCGGGGGGCGAGACCCAGTACTTC. The rearrangement joins TRBV27 to TRBJ2-5; TRBD2 agrees at 11 bases. The length of the CDR3 is 16 residues. Germline V gene sequence: CDR1 MNHEY, CDR2 SMNVEV (reference sequence). With V trimmed by 4 bases and J by 5 bases, 9 bases remained unmatched.

DNA for the CDR3: TGTGCCAGCAGCGTAGTAATTGGGGGCACCGGGGAGCTGTTTTTT. Its translation is CASSVVIGGTGELFF. The chain employs TRBV9 and TRBJ2-2, with D perhaps being TRBD1 or TRBD2 (5 bases each). The CDR3 has 15 amino acids. The germline V gene encodes CDR1 SGDLS and CDR2 YYNGEE. V lost 0 bases to trimming and J lost 4 bases, with 10 bases between them.

This clonotype showed up many times. The chain couples TRBV7-8 to TRBJ1-2; TRBD1 might be the D (5 bases). Germline CDR1 is SGHVS and CDR2 is FQNEAQ. The CDR3 has 13 residues. V was shortened by 4 bases and J by 5 bases, with 11 bases between the two germline ends. This CDR3 reads CASSSRDGYGYTF. In nucleotides, the CDR3 is TGTGCCAGCAGCTCCCGGGACGGGTATGGCTACACCTTC.

This clonotype was picked up many times. V and J are TRBV2 and TRBJ2-1; 11 bases are a match to TRBD2. Per germline, CDR1 SNHLY and CDR2 FYNNEI. Germline trimming cut 6 bases from V and 2 bases from J; bases unmatched to any gene: 6. The CDR3 sequence is 16 residues long. The CDR3 here is CASRKSSGGTYNEQFF. DNA for the CDR3: TGTGCCAGCAGGAAATCTAGCGGGGGGACCTACAATGAGCAGTTCTTC.

This clonotype was observed at least ten times. The chain links TRBV20-1 to TRBJ2-5; 8 nucleotides agree with TRBD1. The CDR3 consists of 13 residues. After removal of 3 bases from V and 5 bases from J, the junction contained 5 bases not matched to a gene. Germline assignment: CDR1 DFQATT and CDR2 SNEGSKA (reference sequence). The CDR3 region has the DNA TGCAGTGCTAGGCGACAGGGGCGGGAGACCCAGTACTTC. It encodes CSARRQGRETQYF.

About this clonotype itself: An end of the junction does not agree with germline; a read error may underlie this. CDR3 loop: CATRGPDTQYF. The DNA for the CDR3 is TGTGCGACCAGGGGGCCAGATACGCAGTATTTT. The V and J genes are TRBV15 and TRBJ2-3; TRBD1 matches 8 bases. CDR3 length: 11 residues. From germline, CDR1 is LNHNV and CDR2 YYDKDF (reference sequence).

This clonotype was counted ten times or more. V gene TRBV20-1 combines with J gene TRBJ1-1; a weak D match, TRBD1 (6 bases). CDR3 length: 15 amino acids. Germline CDR1 is DFQATT and CDR2 is SNEGSKA (reference sequence). Trimming removed 5 bases at V and 2 bases at J, with 18 bases between. CDR3 DNA: TGCAGTGCTTATGTGTCGGGGGCAATCAACACTGAAGCTTTCTTT. Protein product: CSAYVSGAINTEAFF.

The CDR3: CASRAEIKSSPLHF. The CDR3 DNA follows: TGTGCCAGCAGAGCCGAGATTAAAAGCTCACCCCTCCACTTT. The chain joins TRBV6-1 to TRBJ1-6; D not resolved. V lost 6 bases, J lost 10 bases, and 16 bases lay in between. The CDR3 has 14 residues. Germline assignment: CDR1 MNHNS and CDR2 SASEGT.

The chain has TRBV19 and TRBJ1-1, with 9 bases fitting TRBD1. CDR1 and CDR2 from the germline V gene are LNHDA and SQIVND (reference sequence). The length of the CDR3 is 14 residues. The V gene end was trimmed by 6 bases and the J gene end by 0 bases; junction bases not matched to a gene: 2. The CDR3 reads CASRNRGLNTEAFF. The CDR3 nucleotides are TGTGCCAGTAGGAACAGGGGGCTGAACACTGAAGCTTTCTTT.

The chain employs TRBV20-1 and TRBJ2-7; 15 bases match TRBD2. Germline V gene data show CDR1 as DFQATT and CDR2 as SNEGSKA (reference sequence). The CDR3 totals 16 residues. Trimming took 6 bases from V and 0 from J; bases not matched to a gene: 6. CDR3 sequence reads: CSAQGLAGGDSYEQYF. DNA of the CDR3: TGCAGTGCGCAAGGACTAGCGGGAGGGGACTCCTACGAGCAGTACTTC.

This chain links TRBV12-3 or TRBV12-4 with TRBJ2-1; TRBD2 is a possible D gene (6 bases). CDR3 size: 13 residues. V was shortened by 2 bases and J by 10 bases, with 12 bases between the two germline ends. The CDR3 spells CASSLLASREQFF. The CDR3 region has the DNA TGTGCCAGCAGTTTACTAGCGTCCCGGGAGCAGTTCTTC.

This clonotype showed up just a few times. DNA for the CDR3: TGTGCCACCAGTGATTCCGGGACAGGGAGTGGCTACACCTTC. It yields the protein CATSDSGTGSGYTF. The chain uses TRBV24-1 and TRBJ1-2; 9 positions match TRBD1. Germline V gene sequence: CDR1 KGHDR, CDR2 SFDVKD. This CDR3 is built from 14 residues. V lost 2 bases and J lost 7; bases outside the gene matches: 4.

The chain employs TRBV5-1 and TRBJ2-1; D possibly corresponds to TRBD2 (6 bases). The CDR3 covers 16 residues. Per the germline V gene, CDR1 is SGHRS and CDR2 is YFSETQ. Trimming removed 4 bases at V and 0 bases at J, with 14 bases between. The CDR3 here is CASSLQGLSSYNEQFF. CDR3 nucleotides: TGCGCCAGCAGCCTCCAGGGACTTAGCTCCTACAATGAGCAGTTCTTC.

This clonotype was recorded once. Germline is not matched at one junction end, which may reflect a read error. The rearrangement joins TRBV28 to TRBJ2-7, with D possibly being TRBD1 or TRBD2 (7 bases each). This CDR3 has 13 residues. The germline V gene encodes CDR1 MDHEN and CDR2 SYDVKM. The CDR3 here is CASSQGGLGEPYF. The CDR3 DNA follows: TGTGCCAGCAGTCAGGGGGGGCTTGGCGAGCCGTACTTC.

The V gene is TRBV12-3 or TRBV12-4, the J gene TRBJ1-5; D is unclear. The germline V and J ends were trimmed by 2 bases and 5 bases, with 13 bases remaining between them. CDR3 length: 15 amino acids. The CDR3 nucleotides are TGTGCCAGCAGTTTATCCGGGTCAGGCGATCAGCCCCAGCATTTT. This translates into CASSLSGSGDQPQHF.

There are many counts of this clonotype. The chain's CDR3 is CASSFGPAGSSYNEQFF. The CDR3 bases are TGCGCCAGCAGCTTCGGGCCCGCCGGGAGCTCCTACAATGAGCAGTTCTTC. V usage is TRBV5-1 and J usage is TRBJ2-1, with D perhaps TRBD2 (6 bases). Germline V gene data show CDR1 as SGHRS and CDR2 as YFSETQ. V lost 2 bases and J 0 bases, leaving 15 bases between the germline ends. This CDR3 has 17 amino acids. The full variable domain, completed using reference TRBV5-1 and TRBJ2-1, is KAGVTQTPRYLIKTRGQQVTLSCSPISGHRSVSWYQQTPGQGLQFLFEYFSETQRNKGNFPGRFSGRQFSNSRSEMNVSTLELGDSALYLCASSFGPAGSSYNEQFFGPGTRLTVL.

Many counts were recorded for this clonotype. The genes are TRBV2 and TRBJ1-1; D is uncertain. V was clipped by 7 bases and J by 5 bases, with 14 bases between them. Per germline, CDR1 SNHLY and CDR2 FYNNEI. CDR3 length equals 13 residues. CDR3 sequence: CASTLEVRTEAFF. The CDR3 coding sequence is TGTGCCAGCACCCTCGAGGTCCGGACTGAAGCTTTCTTT.

This clonotype occurred once. A read error may be the cause here, since a much bigger clone is one base away. The genes are TRBV15 and TRBJ2-1; no clear D. This CDR3 comprises 15 residues. Germline CDR1 and CDR2: LNHNV and YYDKDF (reference sequence). CDR3 in amino acids: CAASSFGDKENEQFF. The CDR3 region has the DNA TGTGCCGCCAGCTCTTTTGGCGACAAAGAAAATGAGCAGTTCTTC.

The chain carries TRBV5-1 and TRBJ1-4; 8 nucleotides align to TRBD1. The J segment lost 6 bases and the V segment lost 2 bases, leaving 6 bases of the junction unmatched. The CDR3 runs to 15 residues. Germline V lookup: CDR1 SGHRS, CDR2 YFSETQ. The DNA for the CDR3 is TGCGCCAGCAGCTTCCCCGGGACAGGAGATGAAAAACTGTTTTTT. It is translated as CASSFPGTGDEKLFF.

J is TRBJ1-1 and V is TRBV11-3; D may be TRBD1 (5 bases). V was shortened by 3 bases and J by 3 bases, with 11 bases between the two germline ends. Germline loops: CDR1 SGHNT, CDR2 YENEEA. The CDR3 sequence is 14 residues long. Here the CDR3 reads CASSFYSRDTEAFF. The CDR3 DNA reads as TGTGCCAGCAGCTTCTACAGCAGGGACACTGAAGCTTTCTTT.

The chain carries TRBV15 and TRBJ2-7; no clear D gene. Germline-derived CDR1 and CDR2 are LNHNV and YYDKDF (reference sequence). V gave up 0 bases and J gave up 2 bases, with 8 bases separating them. This CDR3 spans 14 amino acids. In DNA form, the CDR3 reads TGTGCCACCAGCAGAGATAGGTTAGCCTACGAGCAGTACTTC. Translation gives CATSRDRLAYEQYF.

This clonotype was seen ten or more times. The chain couples TRBV7-9 to TRBJ2-7; D remains unclear. Trimming removed 1 base at V and 1 base at J, with 14 bases between. The CDR3 loop spans 16 amino acids. Germline V lookup: CDR1 SEHNR, CDR2 FQNEAQ (reference sequence). The CDR3 protein is CASSLVVSVTSYEQYF. The CDR3 DNA reads as TGTGCCAGCAGCTTAGTCGTGTCTGTAACTTCCTACGAGCAGTACTTC.

The table lists this clonotype with many counts. The chain combines TRBV11-2 with TRBJ2-7; 12 nucleotides agree with TRBD2. Per the germline V gene, CDR1 is SGHAT and CDR2 is FQNNGV. The CDR3 has 17 residues. V shed 5 bases, J shed 6 bases, and the junction held 14 bases outside the gene matches. CDR3 DNA: TGTGCCAGCAGCCCTACTAGCGGGGGGCCCATACCGCGCGAGCAGTACTTC. Its protein product is CASSPTSGGPIPREQYF.

This clonotype was observed at least ten times. The chain joins TRBV20-1 to TRBJ2-7, with TRBD2 as a possible D gene (5 bases). The germline gives CDR1 DFQATT, CDR2 SNEGSKA (reference sequence). V was clipped by 0 bases and J by 3 bases, with 9 bases between them. The CDR3 has 13 amino acids. CDR3 nucleotides: TGCAGTGCTAGAGATTCCGGAGGCTACGAGCAGTACTTC. This translates into CSARDSGGYEQYF.

This clonotype has ten or more counts. The chain carries TRBV28 and TRBJ1-1; no definite D call. The V gene's germline CDR1 is MDHEN and CDR2 SYDVKM. The CDR3 is made up of 15 amino acids. Trimming cost V 1 base and J 4 bases, with 13 bases left between them. The CDR3 sequence is CASSLYWVVGTEAFF. The CDR3 DNA reads TGTGCCAGCAGTTTATACTGGGTAGTTGGCACTGAAGCTTTCTTT.